The clone carrying this T cell receptor (beta chain) was recorded a few times. Recruited during active infection, patients (from Seattle) were subsequently followed longitudinally. The data stem from a study of blood T cell repertoires in COVID-19. Study details: Sources were T cells, B-cell-depleted T cells, or PBMCs; the material itself was cDNA or gDNA.

This CDR3 contains 15 residues. The germline gives CDR1 MDHEN, CDR2 SYDVKM. V lost 5 bases to trimming and J lost 3 bases; unmatched junction nucleotides: 8. Original processing methods: Reference gene primer amplification yielded estimated nucleated cell counts. Clones were sequenced by immunoSEQ multiplex PCR, and TCRdb holds only the in-frame ones, with some missing. Clone size and V and J calls were adopted from that table, with D and trimming inferred from the DNA. The table records about 200,000 clones, roughly 90% of them present only once. The TCR was taken from a man aged 45-65 years with COVID-19, enrolled during active disease. Specimen: peripheral blood. The chain uses TRBV28 and TRBJ2-7, with 9 bases identical to TRBD1. Here the CDR3 reads CASSHKTGGIYEQYF. The CDR3 DNA sequence: TGTGCCAGCAGTCATAAGACAGGGGGGATCTACGAGCAGTACTTC.